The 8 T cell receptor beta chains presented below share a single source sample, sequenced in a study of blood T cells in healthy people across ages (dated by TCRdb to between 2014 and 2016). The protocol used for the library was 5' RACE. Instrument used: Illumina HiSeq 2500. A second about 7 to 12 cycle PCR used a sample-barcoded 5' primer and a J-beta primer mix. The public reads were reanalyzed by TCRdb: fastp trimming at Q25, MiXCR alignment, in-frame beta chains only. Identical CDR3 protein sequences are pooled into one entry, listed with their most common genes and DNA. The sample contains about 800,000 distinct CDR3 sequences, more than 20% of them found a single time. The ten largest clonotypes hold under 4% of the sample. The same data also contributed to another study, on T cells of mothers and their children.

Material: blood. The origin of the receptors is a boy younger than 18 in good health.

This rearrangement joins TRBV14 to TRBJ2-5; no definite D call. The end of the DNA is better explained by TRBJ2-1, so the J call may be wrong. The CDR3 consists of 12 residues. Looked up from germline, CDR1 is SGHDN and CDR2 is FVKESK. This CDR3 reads CASSQVANEQFF. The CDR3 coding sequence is TGTGCCAGCAGCCAAGTGGCCAATGAGCAGTTCTTC.

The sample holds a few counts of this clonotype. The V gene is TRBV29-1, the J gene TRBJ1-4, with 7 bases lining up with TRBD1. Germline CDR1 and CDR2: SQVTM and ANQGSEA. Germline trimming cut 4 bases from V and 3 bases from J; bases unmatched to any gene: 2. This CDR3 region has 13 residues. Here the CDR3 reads CSVGQGANEKLFF. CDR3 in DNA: TGCAGCGTTGGGCAGGGGGCTAATGAAAAACTGTTTTTT.

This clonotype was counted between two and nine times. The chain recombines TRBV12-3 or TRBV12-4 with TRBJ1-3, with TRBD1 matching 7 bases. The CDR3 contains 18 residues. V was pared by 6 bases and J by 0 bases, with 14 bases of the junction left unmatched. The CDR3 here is CASSHRPGTAISGNTIYF. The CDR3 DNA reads TGTGCCAGCAGCCACCGTCCCGGGACAGCCATCTCTGGAAACACCATATATTTT.

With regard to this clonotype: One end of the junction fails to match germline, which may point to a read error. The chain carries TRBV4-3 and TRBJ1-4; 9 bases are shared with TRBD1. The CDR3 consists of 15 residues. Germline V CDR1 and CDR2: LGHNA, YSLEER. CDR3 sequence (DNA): TGCGCCAGCAGCCAAGACGGGACAGGGACTGAAAAGCTGTTTTTT. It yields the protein CASSQDGTGTEKLFF.

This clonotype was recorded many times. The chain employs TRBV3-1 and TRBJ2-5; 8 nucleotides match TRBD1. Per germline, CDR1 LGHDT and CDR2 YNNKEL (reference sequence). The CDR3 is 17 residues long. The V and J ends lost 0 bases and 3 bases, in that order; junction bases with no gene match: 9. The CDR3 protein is CASSQDLSGTGKETQYF. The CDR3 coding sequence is TGTGCCAGCAGCCAAGATCTTTCAGGGACAGGTAAAGAGACCCAGTACTTC.

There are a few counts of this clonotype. This chain's CDR3 is CSAITGDYGYTF. Here the CDR3 DNA reads TGCAGTGCTATAACAGGGGACTATGGCTACACCTTC. The chain combines TRBV20-1 with TRBJ1-2, with 7 bases lining up with TRBD1. The CDR3 contains 12 residues. CDR1 and CDR2 (germline): DFQATT, SNEGSKA (reference sequence). V lost 4 bases and J lost 3; bases outside the gene matches: 2.

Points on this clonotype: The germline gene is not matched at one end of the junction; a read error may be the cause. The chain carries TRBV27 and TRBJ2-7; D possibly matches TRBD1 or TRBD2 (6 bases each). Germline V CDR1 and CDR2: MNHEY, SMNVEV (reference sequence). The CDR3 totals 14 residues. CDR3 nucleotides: TGTGCCAGCAGTTTCGGGGGCACGGTTTACGAGCAGTGCTTC. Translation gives CASSFGGTVYEQCF.

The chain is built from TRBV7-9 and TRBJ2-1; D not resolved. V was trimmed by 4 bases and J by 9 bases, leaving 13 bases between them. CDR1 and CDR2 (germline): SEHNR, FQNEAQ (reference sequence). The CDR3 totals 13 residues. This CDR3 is CASSSQREAEQFF. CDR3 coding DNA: TGTGCCAGCAGCTCCCAAAGGGAAGCTGAGCAGTTCTTC.